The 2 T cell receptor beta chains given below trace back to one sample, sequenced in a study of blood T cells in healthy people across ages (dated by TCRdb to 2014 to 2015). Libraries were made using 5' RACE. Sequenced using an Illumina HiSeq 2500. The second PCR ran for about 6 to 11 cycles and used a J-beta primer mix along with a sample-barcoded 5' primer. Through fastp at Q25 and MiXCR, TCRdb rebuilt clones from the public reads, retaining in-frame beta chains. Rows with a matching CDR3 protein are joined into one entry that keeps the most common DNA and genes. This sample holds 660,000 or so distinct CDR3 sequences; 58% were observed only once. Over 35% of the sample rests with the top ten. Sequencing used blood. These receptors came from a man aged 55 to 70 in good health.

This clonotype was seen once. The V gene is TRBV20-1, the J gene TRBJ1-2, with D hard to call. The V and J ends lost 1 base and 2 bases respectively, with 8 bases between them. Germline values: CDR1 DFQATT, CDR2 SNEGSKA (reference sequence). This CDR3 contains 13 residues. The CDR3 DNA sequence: TGCAGTGCTAGAGGTCTGGGGAACTATGGCTACACCTTC. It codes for CSARGLGNYGYTF.

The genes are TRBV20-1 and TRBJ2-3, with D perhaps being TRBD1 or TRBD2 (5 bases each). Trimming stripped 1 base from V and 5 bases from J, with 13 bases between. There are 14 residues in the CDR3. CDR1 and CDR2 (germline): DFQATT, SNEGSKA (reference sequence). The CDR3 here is CSARAPGTIDTQYF. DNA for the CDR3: TGCAGTGCTAGAGCGCCGGGGACGATAGATACGCAGTATTTT.